The clone carrying this T cell receptor beta chain was recorded many times. The data are from a study of molecular identifiers for immune sequencing clone quantification. V was shortened by 3 bases and J by 1 base, with 9 bases between the two germline ends. CDR3 length equals 14 residues. One entry per CDR3 protein, called by TCRdb with MiXCR from the PCR reads. The table includes approximately 630,000 distinct CDR3 sequences, about 25% detected once. This receptor was taken from a human donor in good health. Some libraries in this study had Jurkat cell RNA spiked in. The chain is built from TRBV12-3 or TRBV12-4 and TRBJ1-1; no definite D call. Sequenced material: naive CD8+ T cells from blood, with Jurkat cell RNA spiked in. The subset was: FACS-sorted CD8+CD4-CCR7+CD45RA+ naive T cells. The CDR3 sequence: CASSLEAANTEAFF. The CDR3 region has the DNA TGTGCCAGCAGTTTGGAGGCCGCGAACACTGAAGCTTTCTTT.